The 9 T cell receptor beta chains listed next were all sequenced from one sample in a study of OX40 agonist ivuxolimab in advanced cancers. Only in-frame clones appear in the TCRdb table, and some are missing; sequencing was by immunoSEQ multiplex PCR. The sample records fewer than 60,000 clones, approximately 79% being singletons. The sample in question was CD4+ or CD8+ T cells sorted from blood, obtained in a trial of the OX40 agonist ivuxolimab. Receptor source: an adult with an advanced solid tumor such as melanoma, head and neck, liver or kidney cancer.

The V and J genes are TRBV4-3 and TRBJ2-1; D may be TRBD2 (7 bases). CDR3 length: 17 residues. CDR1 is LGHNA, CDR2 YSLEER, per germline. Between the trimmed V and J ends, which lost 4 bases and 1 base, there was a span of 17 bases. Here the CDR3 reads CASSLTGRGESYNEQFF. In nucleotides, the CDR3 is TGCGCCAGCAGCCTCACAGGGAGGGGAGAATCCTACAATGAGCAGTTCTTC.

This rearrangement joins TRBV20-1 to TRBJ2-3; D uncertain. Germline lookup yields CDR1 DFQATT and CDR2 SNEGSKA (reference sequence). The CDR3 extends over 11 amino acids. The V end was cut by 6 bases, the J end by 6 bases, with 10 bases between. CDR3 region: CSANTGDTQYF. As DNA, the CDR3 is TGCAGTGCCAATACCGGGGATACGCAGTATTTT.

The chain carries TRBV6-5 and TRBJ1-2; D remains unclear. V lost 5 bases and J lost 1, with 8 bases in between. Germline lookup yields CDR1 MNHEY and CDR2 SVGAGI. The length of the CDR3 is 13 residues. CDR3 amino acids: CASSTGLNYGYTF. The CDR3 DNA sequence: TGTGCCAGCAGTACTGGACTTAACTATGGCTACACCTTC.

CDR3 sequence: CASRIRDSSYEQYF. The CDR3, as DNA: TGTGCCAGCAGAATCCGGGACAGTTCCTACGAGCAGTACTTC. The chain employs TRBV27 and TRBJ2-5, with 7 bases aligning to TRBD1. The J call may be wrong; the DNA end is better matched by TRBJ2-7. The germline V gene has CDR1 MNHEY and CDR2 SMNVEV (reference sequence). The CDR3 totals 14 residues.

The V call is TRBV5-6, the J call TRBJ1-2; D gene ambiguous. The germline V and J ends were trimmed by 0 bases and 4 bases, with 7 bases remaining between them. CDR1 is SGHDT and CDR2 is YYEEEE in the germline V gene. The CDR3 covers 13 residues. The CDR3: CASSLDRTYGYTF. Here the CDR3 DNA reads TGTGCCAGCAGCTTGGACCGGACCTATGGCTACACCTTC.

V gene TRBV11-2 combines with J gene TRBJ2-1; 7 nucleotides agree with TRBD1. Looked up from germline, CDR1 is SGHAT and CDR2 is FQNNGV. The CDR3 has 15 amino acids. Trimming removed 2 bases from V and 4 bases from J; junction bases left unmatched: 5. Here the CDR3 reads CASSLRPGGYNEQFF. CDR3 coding DNA: TGTGCCAGCAGCTTACGGCCAGGGGGATACAATGAGCAGTTCTTC.

This chain joins TRBV7-2 and TRBJ2-1; D unresolved. This CDR3 is built from 15 residues. Trimming removed 1 base from V and 3 bases from J, with 10 bases in between. Looked up from germline, CDR1 is SGHTA and CDR2 is FQGNSA. CDR3 sequence reads: CASSLGDGNYNEQFF. Here the CDR3 DNA reads TGTGCCAGCAGCTTAGGAGACGGAAACTACAATGAGCAGTTCTTC.

This clone was picked up one time. CDR3 sequence (DNA): TGTGCCAGCACCTATGAATACGAGCAGTACTTC. It is translated as CASTYEYEQYF. The chain has TRBV2 and TRBJ2-5; D remains unclear. The J call may be incorrect, as the DNA end agrees better with TRBJ2-7. Germline V gene sequence: CDR1 SNHLY, CDR2 FYNNEI. The CDR3 has 11 amino acids.

V gene TRBV7-6 combines with J gene TRBJ2-7, with D perhaps assigned TRBD1 or TRBD2 (6 bases each). The V and J ends lost 3 bases and 3 bases respectively, with 15 bases between them. Germline loops: CDR1 SGHVS, CDR2 FNYEAQ. The CDR3 spans 15 residues. CDR3 amino acids: CASSFRLGQHYEQYF. CDR3 coding DNA: TGTGCCAGCAGCTTCAGACTAGGACAGCACTACGAGCAGTACTTC.